Shown below are 26 T cell receptor beta chains from a single sample sequenced in a study of identical twins. TCRdb redid the calling of the 5' RACE reads with MiXCR, one entry per CDR3 protein. The sample holds 200,000 to 300,000 distinct CDR3 sequences, approximately 6.8% seen once. These data were also filed under a second study, of yellow fever vaccine responses in identical twins.

The sample was CD8+ T cells sorted from blood. These TCRs come from a woman between 18 and 30 years old in good health.

A few counts support this clonotype. V usage is TRBV20-1 and J usage is TRBJ2-5, with TRBD2 matching over 7 bases. CDR1 is DFQATT and CDR2 is SNEGSKA in the germline V gene (reference sequence). V was clipped by 4 bases and J by 2 bases; unmatched bases: 10. The CDR3 is 15 residues long. Here the CDR3 DNA reads TGCAGTGCTACAGGAGGGGAGGGCCTTCAAGAGACCCAGTACTTC. Residues: CSATGGEGLQETQYF.

In this sample, this clonotype turned up many times. This sequence joins TRBV7-9 and TRBJ2-2; D is uncertain. V gave up 6 bases and J gave up 6 bases, with 11 bases separating them. The CDR3 spans 13 residues. Germline assignment: CDR1 SEHNR and CDR2 FQNEAQ (reference sequence). CDR3 DNA: TGTGCCAGCAGAAGGGTTTTAGCCGGGGAGCTGTTTTTT. Its protein product is CASRRVLAGELFF.

This clonotype has only a few counts. The chain combines TRBV28 with TRBJ2-3; TRBD2 aligns across 8 bases. Germline V lookup: CDR1 MDHEN, CDR2 SYDVKM. CDR3 size: 20 residues. The V gene end was trimmed by 2 bases and the J gene end by 2 bases; junction bases not matched to a gene: 18. The CDR3 nucleotides read TGTGCCAGCAGTTTAAGATACCCTCGGGGGGTAGCGGGATCCACAGATACGCAGTATTTT. Translating it yields CASSLRYPRGVAGSTDTQYF.

This clonotype was seen more than once but under ten times. The chain uses TRBV9 and TRBJ1-2, with D possibly matching TRBD1 (5 bases). The CDR3 is 15 amino acids. V lost 1 base to trimming and J lost 6 bases, with 16 bases between them. CDR1 is SGDLS and CDR2 is YYNGEE in the germline V gene. The CDR3 nucleotides read TGTGCCAGCAGCGTACCTGCCAAGGGGCGCGATGGCTACACCTTC. Protein: CASSVPAKGRDGYTF.

This rearrangement joins TRBV5-1 to TRBJ2-3, with a tentative D call TRBD1 (6 bases). The CDR3 has 15 residues. Germline lookup yields CDR1 SGHRS and CDR2 YFSETQ. Deletions cut 0 bases from V and 4 bases from J, with 12 bases between. The CDR3 loop is CASSLDRAQADTQYF. The CDR3 bases are TGCGCCAGCAGCTTGGACAGGGCACAGGCAGATACGCAGTATTTT.

This chain connects TRBV5-6 to TRBJ2-7, with D hard to call. The length of the CDR3 is 14 residues. Germline V gives CDR1 SGHDT, CDR2 YYEEEE. V was trimmed by 0 bases and J by 9 bases, leaving 16 bases between them. Here the CDR3 reads CASSLEGALLGQYV. DNA of the CDR3: TGTGCCAGCAGCTTGGAGGGTGCCCTCCTGGGGCAGTACGTC.

This clonotype was counted ten times or more. The rearrangement uses TRBV28 and TRBJ2-1; 10 bases are a match to TRBD2. V shed 5 bases, J shed 1 base, and the junction held 14 bases outside the gene matches. The CDR3 runs to 19 residues. CDR1 and CDR2 (germline): MDHEN, SYDVKM. This CDR3 is CASSLRGLAGGLSYNEQFF. CDR3 coding DNA: TGTGCCAGCAGTCTCCGGGGGTTAGCGGGAGGCCTATCCTACAATGAGCAGTTCTTC. Full variable domain (missing parts from reference TRBV28 and TRBJ2-1): DVKVTQSSRYLVKRTGEKVFLECVQDMDHENMFWYRQDPGLGLRLIYFSYDVKMKEKGDIPEGYSVSREKKERFSLILESASTNQTSMYLCASSLRGLAGGLSYNEQFFGPGTRLTVL.

Ten or more counts support this clonotype. The rearrangement joins TRBV3-1 to TRBJ1-4; the D is unclear. The length of the CDR3 is 12 residues. V dropped 4 bases and J dropped 6 bases, with 6 bases sitting between them. Germline CDR1 reads LGHDT; CDR2 reads YNNKEL (reference sequence). CDR3 region: CASSPPDEKLFF. CDR3 sequence (DNA): TGTGCCAGCAGCCCACCGGATGAAAAACTGTTTTTT.

This clonotype appeared many times. The chain uses TRBV7-9 and TRBJ2-7, with no clear D. Trimming removed 1 base at V and 4 bases at J, with 8 bases between. Germline V gene lookup returns CDR1 SEHNR and CDR2 FQNEAQ (reference sequence). The CDR3 has 13 amino acids. The CDR3 coding sequence is TGTGCCAGCAGCTTAGTCGGATTGTACGAGCAGTACTTC. Residues: CASSLVGLYEQYF.

This clonotype was seen repeatedly, ten times or more. The gene calls are TRBV7-8 and TRBJ2-3, with D possibly TRBD1 on 6 matching bases. The CDR3 covers 15 residues. V lost 5 bases and J lost 0, with 12 bases in between. Germline V gene lookup returns CDR1 SGHVS and CDR2 FQNEAQ. Here the CDR3 reads CASSPPDSSTDTQYF. CDR3 bases: TGTGCCAGCAGCCCGCCGGACAGTAGCACAGATACGCAGTATTTT.

This clonotype was detected many times. The chain has TRBV5-1 and TRBJ2-5, with 11 positions matching TRBD1. The CDR3 spans 15 residues. Germline V gene lookup returns CDR1 SGHRS and CDR2 YFSETQ. V lost 4 bases to trimming and J lost 3 bases; unmatched junction nucleotides: 5. CDR3 sequence (DNA): TGCGCCAGCAGCAACCGGGACAGGGGGGAAGAGACCCAGTACTTC. As protein: CASSNRDRGEETQYF.

This sequence joins TRBV7-8 and TRBJ2-7; the D gene is possibly TRBD1 (6 bases). The CDR3 runs to 15 residues. The germline CDR1 and CDR2 sequences are SGHVS and FQNEAQ. Trimming left V 7 bases short and J 0 bases short, with 16 bases between. CDR3 sequence reads: CASTPGDRSSYEQYF. The CDR3 nucleotides read TGTGCCAGCACCCCCGGTGACAGGAGCTCCTACGAGCAGTACTTC. Full variable domain (remainder filled in from reference TRBV7-8 and TRBJ2-7): GAGVSQSPRYKVAKRGQDVALRCDPISGHVSLFWYQQALGQGPEFLTYFQNEAQLDKSGLPSDRFFAERPEGSVSTLKIQRTQQEDSAVYLCASTPGDRSSYEQYFGPGTRLTVT.

The chain combines TRBV20-1 with TRBJ2-1; 8 bases are a match to TRBD2. Germline V gives CDR1 DFQATT, CDR2 SNEGSKA (reference sequence). The CDR3 is 16 amino acids. V lost 1 base, J lost 3 bases, and 8 bases stayed unmatched. CDR3 protein: CSARVAGYHHYNEQFF. CDR3 coding DNA: TGCAGTGCTAGAGTAGCGGGATACCATCACTACAATGAGCAGTTCTTC.

The chain employs TRBV7-6 and TRBJ2-1; D perhaps matches TRBD2 (6 bases). V was shortened by 2 bases and J by 0 bases, with 17 bases between the two germline ends. Germline loops: CDR1 SGHVS, CDR2 FNYEAQ. The CDR3 totals 18 residues. The CDR3 reads CASSLTGLEGSSYNEQFF. CDR3 sequence (DNA): TGTGCCAGCAGCTTAACCGGTCTGGAGGGAAGCTCCTACAATGAGCAGTTCTTC.

The chain recombines TRBV27 with TRBJ1-6; D is undetermined. Looked up from germline, CDR1 is MNHEY and CDR2 is SMNVEV (reference sequence). CDR3 length: 15 amino acids. The V gene lost 0 bases and the J gene lost 10 bases, with 13 bases spanning the gap. CDR3 protein: CASSLSTGYDSPLHF. CDR3 nucleotide sequence: TGTGCCAGCAGTTTATCAACGGGTTATGACTCACCCCTCCACTTT.

Ten or more counts support this clonotype. The DNA of the CDR3 is TGTGCCAGCAGCCCCCTTAGGGACAGGGAACCGAAATACCGGACTAGGAGCTCCTACGAGCAGTACGTC. Translating it yields CASSPLRDREPKYRTRSSYEQYV. The gene calls are TRBV4-2 and TRBJ2-7, with 9 bases fitting TRBD1. J gave up 0 bases and V 4 bases, and 28 bases lay outside the gene matches. Germline CDR1 is LGHNA and CDR2 is YNFKEQ. CDR3 size: 23 residues.

This clonotype was recorded at least ten times. The chain is built from TRBV28 and TRBJ1-4, with TRBD1 matching 9 bases. From germline, CDR1 is MDHEN and CDR2 SYDVKM. The CDR3 spans 18 residues. The trim removed 3 bases at V and 5 bases at J, leaving 13 bases unmatched. For the CDR3, the DNA is TGTGCCAGCAGTTTGGGAAGGGGACAGGGTATCCCGAATGAAAAACTGTTTTTT. Amino acids: CASSLGRGQGIPNEKLFF.

This clonotype appeared a few times. The V and J genes are TRBV5-6 and TRBJ2-5, with D tentatively TRBD1 (5 bases). The ends were cut back, 0 bases at V and 4 bases at J, with 10 bases in the middle. Germline-derived CDR1 and CDR2 are SGHDT and YYEEEE. The CDR3 sequence is 14 residues long. The CDR3 loop is CASSLEGHRETQYF. CDR3 sequence (DNA): TGTGCCAGCAGCTTGGAAGGACATAGAGAGACCCAGTACTTC.

This clonotype has more than one count but fewer than ten. The V gene is TRBV7-9, the J gene TRBJ2-4, with D maybe TRBD1 (6 bases). The CDR3 has 15 amino acids. V lost 4 bases and J lost 4, with 14 bases in between. The germline CDR1 and CDR2 sequences are SEHNR and FQNEAQ (reference sequence). The CDR3 loop reads CASSWGEDRKNIQYF. Here the CDR3 DNA reads TGTGCCAGCAGCTGGGGAGAAGACAGGAAAAACATTCAGTACTTC.

This clonotype was counted at least ten times. The gene calls are TRBV29-1 and TRBJ2-7, with D tentatively TRBD1 (5 bases). From germline, CDR1 is SQVTM and CDR2 ANQGSEA. The CDR3 contains 14 residues. Trimming left V 1 base short and J 3 bases short, with 13 bases between. CDR3 protein: CSVEVGDSYYEQYF. The DNA for the CDR3 is TGCAGCGTTGAAGTTGGCGACAGCTACTACGAGCAGTACTTC.

This clonotype was seen repeatedly, ten times or more. This rearrangement joins TRBV3-1 to TRBJ2-3; TRBD2 matches 13 bases. After removal of 4 bases from V and 4 bases from J, the junction contained 5 bases not matched to a gene. This CDR3 region has 16 residues. The germline gives CDR1 LGHDT, CDR2 YNNKEL (reference sequence). CDR3 region: CASSLGLAGASDTQYF. In DNA form, the CDR3 reads TGTGCCAGCAGCCTCGGACTAGCGGGAGCCTCAGATACGCAGTATTTT.

This clonotype was observed a handful of times. The chain combines TRBV9 with TRBJ2-7; 10 nucleotides agree with TRBD1. CDR3 length: 13 amino acids. Germline loops: CDR1 SGDLS, CDR2 YYNGEE. V shed 2 bases, J shed 10 bases, and the junction held 6 bases outside the gene matches. The CDR3 nucleotides are TGTGCCAGCAGCGTTGGGACAGGGGCACCTCAGTACTTC. Amino acid sequence: CASSVGTGAPQYF.

This clonotype was found a few times. The rearrangement uses TRBV12-3 or TRBV12-4 and TRBJ2-3, with 8 positions matching TRBD2. The CDR3 length is 13 residues. V gave up 6 bases and J gave up 8 bases; unmatched junction bases: 7. This CDR3 is CASSRPGTSTQYF. In DNA form, the CDR3 reads TGTGCCAGCAGCCGACCCGGGACTAGTACGCAGTATTTT.

This clonotype was detected a few times. The chain recombines TRBV6-5 with TRBJ1-1; 7 nucleotides agree with TRBD1. This CDR3 is built from 17 residues. Germline V gives CDR1 MNHEY, CDR2 SVGAGI. J gave up 0 bases and V 1 base, and 8 bases lay outside the gene matches. The CDR3 nucleotides are TGTGCCAGCAGTTACTTCCCGGGACAGAATGTGAACACTGAAGCTTTCTTT. Its protein product is CASSYFPGQNVNTEAFF.

In its sample, this clonotype was seen a few times. The chain couples TRBV29-1 to TRBJ2-3; D not certain. Trimming took 1 base from V and 3 from J, leaving 8 bases between them. Per germline, CDR1 SQVTM and CDR2 ANQGSEA. The CDR3 consists of 13 residues. The CDR3, as DNA: TGCAGCGTTGAAGGGCCAGTAACAGATACGCAGTATTTT. As protein: CSVEGPVTDTQYF.

This clonotype was observed at least ten times. The gene calls are TRBV28 and TRBJ1-4; D is unresolved. The V end lost 5 bases, the J end lost 10 bases, and 17 bases lay between the germline ends. CDR1 is MDHEN and CDR2 is SYDVKM in the germline V gene. The CDR3 spans 14 residues. The chain's CDR3 is CASSRAIGSVKLFF. In DNA, the CDR3 is TGTGCCAGCAGTAGGGCTATCGGGAGTGTAAAACTGTTTTTT. Drawing the rest from reference TRBV28 and TRBJ1-4, the complete variable domain is DVKVTQSSRYLVKRTGEKVFLECVQDMDHENMFWYRQDPGLGLRLIYFSYDVKMKEKGDIPEGYSVSREKKERFSLILESASTNQTSMYLCASSRAIGSVKLFFGSGTQLSVL.